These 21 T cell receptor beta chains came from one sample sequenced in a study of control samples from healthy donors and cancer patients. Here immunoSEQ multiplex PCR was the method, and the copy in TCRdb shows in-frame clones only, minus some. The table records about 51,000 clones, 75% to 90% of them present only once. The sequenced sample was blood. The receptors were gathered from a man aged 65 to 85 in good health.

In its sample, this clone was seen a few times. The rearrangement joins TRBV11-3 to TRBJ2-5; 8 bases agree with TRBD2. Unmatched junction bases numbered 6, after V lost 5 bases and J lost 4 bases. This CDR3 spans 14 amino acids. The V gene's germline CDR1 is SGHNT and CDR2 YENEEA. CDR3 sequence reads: CASSPGGRGETQYF. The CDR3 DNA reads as TGTGCCAGCAGCCCGGGGGGGCGAGGAGAGACCCAGTACTTC.

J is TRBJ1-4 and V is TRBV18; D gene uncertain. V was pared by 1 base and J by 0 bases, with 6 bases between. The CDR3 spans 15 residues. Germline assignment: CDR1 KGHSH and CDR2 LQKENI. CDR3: CASSPLDATNEKLFF. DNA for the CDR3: TGTGCCAGCTCACCACTCGACGCAACTAATGAAAAACTGTTTTTT.

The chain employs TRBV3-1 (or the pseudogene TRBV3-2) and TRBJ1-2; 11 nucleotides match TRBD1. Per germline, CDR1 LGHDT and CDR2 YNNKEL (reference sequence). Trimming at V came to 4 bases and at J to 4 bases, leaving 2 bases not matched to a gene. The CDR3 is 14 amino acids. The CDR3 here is CASSRTGGTYGYTF. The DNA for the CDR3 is TGTGCCAGCAGCCGGACAGGGGGCACCTATGGCTACACCTTC.

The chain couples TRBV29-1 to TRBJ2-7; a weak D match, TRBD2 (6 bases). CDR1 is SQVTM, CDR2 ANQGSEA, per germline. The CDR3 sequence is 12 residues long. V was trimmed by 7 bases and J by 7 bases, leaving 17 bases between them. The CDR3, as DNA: TGCAGCGGACTACCCCCCGGGGGTGAGCAGTACTTC. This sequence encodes CSGLPPGGEQYF.

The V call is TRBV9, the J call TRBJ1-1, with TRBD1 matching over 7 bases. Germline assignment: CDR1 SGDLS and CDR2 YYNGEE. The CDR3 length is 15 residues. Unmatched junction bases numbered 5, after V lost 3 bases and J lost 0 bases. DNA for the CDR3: TGTGCCAGCAGCGCTGACCAGGGGGTGAACACTGAAGCTTTCTTT. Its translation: CASSADQGVNTEAFF. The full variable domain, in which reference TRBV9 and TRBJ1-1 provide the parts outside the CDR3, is DSGVTQTPKHLITATGQRVTLRCSPRSGDLSVYWYQQSLDQGLQFLIQYYNGEERAKGNILERFSAQQFPDLHSELNLSSLELGDSALYFCASSADQGVNTEAFFGQGTRLTVV.

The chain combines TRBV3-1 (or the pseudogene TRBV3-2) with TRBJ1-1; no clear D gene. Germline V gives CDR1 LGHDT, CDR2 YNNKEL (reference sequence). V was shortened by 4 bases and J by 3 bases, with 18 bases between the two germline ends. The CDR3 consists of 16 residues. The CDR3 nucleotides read TGTGCCAGCAGCCCTGATCAAGGCAGAGGTTACACTGAAGCTTTCTTT. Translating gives CASSPDQGRGYTEAFF.

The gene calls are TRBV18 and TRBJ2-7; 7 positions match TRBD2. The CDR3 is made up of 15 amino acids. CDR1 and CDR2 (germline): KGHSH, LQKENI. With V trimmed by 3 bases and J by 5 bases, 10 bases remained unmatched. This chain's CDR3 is CASSPTAGVPHEQYF. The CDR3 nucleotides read TGTGCCAGCTCACCGACCGCGGGAGTACCTCACGAGCAGTACTTC.

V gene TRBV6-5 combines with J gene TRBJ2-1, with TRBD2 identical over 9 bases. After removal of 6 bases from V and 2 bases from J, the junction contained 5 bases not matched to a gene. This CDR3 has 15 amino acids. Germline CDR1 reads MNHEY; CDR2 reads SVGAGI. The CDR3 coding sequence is TGTGCCAGCAGCCTTAGCGGGAGCCCCTACAATGAGCAGTTCTTC. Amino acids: CASSLSGSPYNEQFF.

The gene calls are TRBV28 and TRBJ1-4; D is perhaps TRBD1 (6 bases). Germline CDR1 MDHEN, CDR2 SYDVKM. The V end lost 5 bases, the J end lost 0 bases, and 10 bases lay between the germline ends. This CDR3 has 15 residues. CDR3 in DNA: TGTGCCAGCAGTCGGACAGCAACAACTAATGAAAAACTGTTTTTT. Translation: CASSRTATTNEKLFF.

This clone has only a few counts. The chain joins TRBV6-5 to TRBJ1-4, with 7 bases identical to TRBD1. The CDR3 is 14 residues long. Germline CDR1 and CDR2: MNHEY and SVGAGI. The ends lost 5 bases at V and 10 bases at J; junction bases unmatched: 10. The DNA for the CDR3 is TGTGCCAGCAGTAAGCTCGACAGGGTCGGAAAACTGTTTTTT. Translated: CASSKLDRVGKLFF.

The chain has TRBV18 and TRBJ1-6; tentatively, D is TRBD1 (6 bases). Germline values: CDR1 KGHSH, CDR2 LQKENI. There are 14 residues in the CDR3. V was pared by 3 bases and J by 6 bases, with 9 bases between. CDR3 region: CASSPEQGNSPLHF. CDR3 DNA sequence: TGTGCCAGCTCACCGGAACAGGGTAATTCACCCCTCCACTTT.

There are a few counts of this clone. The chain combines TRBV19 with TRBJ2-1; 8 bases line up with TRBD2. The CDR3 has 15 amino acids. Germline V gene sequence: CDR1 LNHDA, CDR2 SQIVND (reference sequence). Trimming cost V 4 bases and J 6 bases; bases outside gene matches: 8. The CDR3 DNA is TGTGCCAGTAGTAAAGCGGGAGCGAGCGGCAATGAGCAGTTCTTC. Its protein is CASSKAGASGNEQFF.

The CDR3 sequence: CSASPGTSGRGEQFF. CDR3 DNA: TGCAGTGCTAGTCCCGGGACTAGCGGGAGAGGTGAGCAGTTCTTC. The chain joins TRBV20-1 to TRBJ2-1; 14 bases agree with TRBD2. The CDR3 has 15 amino acids. Germline-derived CDR1 and CDR2 are DFQATT and SNEGSKA (reference sequence). Unmatched junction bases numbered 7, after V lost 3 bases and J lost 9 bases.

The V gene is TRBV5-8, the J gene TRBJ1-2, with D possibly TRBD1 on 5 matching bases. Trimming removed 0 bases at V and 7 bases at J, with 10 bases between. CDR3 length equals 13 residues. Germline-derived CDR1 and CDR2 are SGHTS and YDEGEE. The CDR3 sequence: CASSLAGFSGYTF. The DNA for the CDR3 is TGTGCCAGCAGCTTGGCAGGGTTCAGTGGCTACACCTTC.

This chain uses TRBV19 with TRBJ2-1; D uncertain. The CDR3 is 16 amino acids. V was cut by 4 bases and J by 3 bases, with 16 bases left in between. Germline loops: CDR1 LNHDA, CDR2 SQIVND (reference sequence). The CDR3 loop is CASSTPPAGDYNEQFF. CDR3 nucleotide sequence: TGTGCCAGTAGTACCCCCCCGGCAGGAGACTACAATGAGCAGTTCTTC.

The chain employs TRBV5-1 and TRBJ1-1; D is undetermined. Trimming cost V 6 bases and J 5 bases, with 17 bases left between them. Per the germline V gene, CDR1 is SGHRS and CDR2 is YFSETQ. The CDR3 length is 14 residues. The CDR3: CASTKTSEVTEAFF. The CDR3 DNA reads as TGCGCCAGCACCAAAACGAGCGAGGTGACTGAAGCTTTCTTT.

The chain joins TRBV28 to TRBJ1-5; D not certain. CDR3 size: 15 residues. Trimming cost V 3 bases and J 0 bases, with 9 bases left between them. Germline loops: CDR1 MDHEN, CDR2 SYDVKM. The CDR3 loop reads CASSLFPNSNQPQHF. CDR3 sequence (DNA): TGTGCCAGCAGTTTGTTTCCTAATAGCAATCAGCCCCAGCATTTT.

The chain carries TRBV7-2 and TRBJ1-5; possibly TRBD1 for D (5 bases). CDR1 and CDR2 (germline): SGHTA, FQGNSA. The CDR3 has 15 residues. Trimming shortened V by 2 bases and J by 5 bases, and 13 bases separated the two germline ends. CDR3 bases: TGTGCCAGCAGCTTAATAGGTTGGGGGTATCAGCCCCAGCATTTT. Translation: CASSLIGWGYQPQHF.

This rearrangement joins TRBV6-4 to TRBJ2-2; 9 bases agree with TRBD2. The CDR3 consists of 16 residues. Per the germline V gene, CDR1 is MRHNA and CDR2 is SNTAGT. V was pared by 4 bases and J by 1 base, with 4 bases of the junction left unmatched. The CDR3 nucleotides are TGTGCCAGCAGTGGAACTAGCGGGCGGAACACCGGGGAGCTGTTTTTT. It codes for CASSGTSGRNTGELFF.

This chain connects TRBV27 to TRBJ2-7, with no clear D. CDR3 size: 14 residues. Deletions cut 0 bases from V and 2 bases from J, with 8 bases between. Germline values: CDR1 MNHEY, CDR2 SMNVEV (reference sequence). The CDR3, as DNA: TGTGCCAGCAGTTTATCCGGGCCCGCCTACGAGCAGTACTTC. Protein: CASSLSGPAYEQYF.

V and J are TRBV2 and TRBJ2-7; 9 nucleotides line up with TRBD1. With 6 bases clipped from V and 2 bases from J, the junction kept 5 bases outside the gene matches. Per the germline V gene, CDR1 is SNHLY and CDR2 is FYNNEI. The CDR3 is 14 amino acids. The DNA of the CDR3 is TGTGCCAGCAGCCGACAGGGGGATACCTACGAGCAGTACTTC. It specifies CASSRQGDTYEQYF. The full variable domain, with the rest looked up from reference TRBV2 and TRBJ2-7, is EPEVTQTPSHQVTQMGQEVILRCVPISNHLYFYWYRQILGQKVEFLVSFYNNEISEKSEIFDDQFSVERPDGSNFTLKIRSTKLEDSAMYFCASSRQGDTYEQYFGPGTRLTVT.